This T cell receptor beta chain was identified during a study of human T cells and chemical hapten exposure. A single record per CDR3 protein comes from TCRdb applying MiXCR to the RACE reads. The profile shows 150,000 to 200,000 distinct CDR3 sequences, about 25% of them singletons. Time point noted: patch test 3, about 24 weeks after DPC sensitization. Treatment described: therapeutic diphenylcyclopropenone sensitization with weekly scalp DPC. Each patch-test visit's blood sample preceded patch application. A few counts support this clonotype. The sequence derives from a woman in her thirties or forties with alopecia areata. Some clones in this sample may be carry-over from other donors' samples. The material was whole blood, obtained in connection with sensitization to the hapten diphenylcyclopropenone (DPC).

CDR3 protein: CASSKEQGPQETQYF. In nucleotides, the CDR3 is TGTGCCAGCAGCAAAGAACAAGGACCCCAAGAGACCCAGTACTTC. This rearrangement joins TRBV21-1 to TRBJ2-5. TRBV21-1 is termed a pseudogene. The CDR3 loop spans 15 amino acids.